The clone carrying this TCR beta chain was picked up many times. The data derive from a study of early T cells in non-severe SARS-CoV-2 infection. TCRdb reanalysed the 5' RACE reads using MiXCR and keeps one entry per CDR3 protein. The sample yields some 30,000 distinct CDR3 sequences, 4.1% seen once. The sequenced material came from whole blood. This sequence originates from an adult who was a healthcare worker with PCR-confirmed SARS-CoV-2 infection or an uninfected control (not recorded which).

The CDR3 DNA sequence: TGCGCCAGCAGCCAGGAAATTACAGGGGACACTGAAGCTTTCTTT. It codes for CASSQEITGDTEAFF. The chain carries TRBV4-3 and TRBJ1-1, with 7 bases fitting TRBD1. Per the germline V gene, CDR1 is LGHNA and CDR2 is YSLEER. J lost 3 bases, V lost 3 bases, and 7 bases had no gene match. The CDR3 is 15 residues long.